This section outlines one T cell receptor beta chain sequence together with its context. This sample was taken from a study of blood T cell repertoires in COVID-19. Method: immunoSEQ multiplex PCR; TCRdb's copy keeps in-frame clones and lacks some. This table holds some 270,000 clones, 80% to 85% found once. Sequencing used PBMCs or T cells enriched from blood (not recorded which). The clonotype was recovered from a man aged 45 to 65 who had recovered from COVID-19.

CDR3: CASTRRVGTTNEKLFF. The DNA for the CDR3 is TGTGCCAGCACAAGGAGAGTCGGGACAACTAATGAAAAACTGTTTTTT. This chain joins TRBV28 and TRBJ1-4; unclear D gene. Per germline, CDR1 MDHEN and CDR2 SYDVKM. The CDR3 has 16 residues. V was trimmed by 7 bases and J by 0 bases, leaving 15 bases between them. Full variable domain (missing parts from reference TRBV28 and TRBJ1-4): DVKVTQSSRYLVKRTGEKVFLECVQDMDHENMFWYRQDPGLGLRLIYFSYDVKMKEKGDIPEGYSVSREKKERFSLILESASTNQTSMYLCASTRRVGTTNEKLFFGSGTQLSVL.